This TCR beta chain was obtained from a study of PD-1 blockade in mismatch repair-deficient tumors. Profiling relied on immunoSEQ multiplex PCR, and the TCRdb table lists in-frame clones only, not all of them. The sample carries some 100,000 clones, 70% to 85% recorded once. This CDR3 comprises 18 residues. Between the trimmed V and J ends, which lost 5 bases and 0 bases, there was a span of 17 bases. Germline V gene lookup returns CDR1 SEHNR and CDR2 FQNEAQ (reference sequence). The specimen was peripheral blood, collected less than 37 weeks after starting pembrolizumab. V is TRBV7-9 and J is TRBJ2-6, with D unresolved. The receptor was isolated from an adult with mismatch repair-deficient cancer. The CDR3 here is CASSPLRPRSSGANVLTF. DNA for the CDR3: TGTGCCAGCAGCCCACTACGACCACGCAGCTCTGGGGCCAACGTCCTGACTTTC.